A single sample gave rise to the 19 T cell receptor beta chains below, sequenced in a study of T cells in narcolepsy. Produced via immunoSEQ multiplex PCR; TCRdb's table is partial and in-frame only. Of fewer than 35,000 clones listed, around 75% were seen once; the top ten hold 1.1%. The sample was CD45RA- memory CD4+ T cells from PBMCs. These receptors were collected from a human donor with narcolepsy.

Here the CDR3 reads CASSTGTSGYEQYF. The CDR3 nucleotides read TGCGCCAGCTCCACCGGGACTAGCGGCTACGAGCAGTACTTC. This sequence joins TRBV5-1 and TRBJ2-7, with 11 bases that match TRBD2. This CDR3 contains 14 residues. V dropped 7 bases and J dropped 3; count of bases not matched to a gene: 6. Germline CDR1 SGHRS, CDR2 YFSETQ.

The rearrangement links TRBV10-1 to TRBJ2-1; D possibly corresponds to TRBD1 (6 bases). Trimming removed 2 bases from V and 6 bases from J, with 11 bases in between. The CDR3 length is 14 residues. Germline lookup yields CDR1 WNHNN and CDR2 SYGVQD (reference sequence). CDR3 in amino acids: CASSEHQGGNEQFF. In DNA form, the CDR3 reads TGCGCCAGCAGTGAGCACCAAGGGGGCAATGAGCAGTTCTTC.

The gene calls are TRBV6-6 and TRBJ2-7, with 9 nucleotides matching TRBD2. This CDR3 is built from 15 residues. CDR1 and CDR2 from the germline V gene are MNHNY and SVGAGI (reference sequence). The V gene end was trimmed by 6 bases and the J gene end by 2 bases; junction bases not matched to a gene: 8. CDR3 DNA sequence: TGTGCCAGCAGGAGACGGACTAGCGAGGCCTACGAGCAGTACTTC. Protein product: CASRRRTSEAYEQYF.

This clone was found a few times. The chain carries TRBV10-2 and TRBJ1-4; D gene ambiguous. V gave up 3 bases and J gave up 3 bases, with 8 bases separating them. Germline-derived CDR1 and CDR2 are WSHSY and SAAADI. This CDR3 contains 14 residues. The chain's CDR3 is CASSEAASNEKLFF. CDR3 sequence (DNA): TGCGCCAGCAGTGAAGCAGCCTCTAATGAAAAACTGTTTTTT.

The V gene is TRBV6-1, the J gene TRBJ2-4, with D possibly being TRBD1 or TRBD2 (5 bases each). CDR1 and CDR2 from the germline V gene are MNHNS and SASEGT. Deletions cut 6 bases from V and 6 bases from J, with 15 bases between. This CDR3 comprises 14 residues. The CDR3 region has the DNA TGTGCCAGCAGACCGGGGCCCGCCTCAAACATTCAGTACTTC. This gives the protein CASRPGPASNIQYF.

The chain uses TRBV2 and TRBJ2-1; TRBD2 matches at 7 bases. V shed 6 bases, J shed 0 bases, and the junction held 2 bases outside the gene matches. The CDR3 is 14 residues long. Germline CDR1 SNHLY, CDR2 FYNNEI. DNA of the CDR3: TGTGCCAGCAGCGGACTAGTCTCCTACAATGAGCAGTTCTTC. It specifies CASSGLVSYNEQFF. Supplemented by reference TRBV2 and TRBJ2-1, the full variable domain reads EPEVTQTPSHQVTQMGQEVILRCVPISNHLYFYWYRQILGQKVEFLVSFYNNEISEKSEIFDDQFSVERPDGSNFTLKIRSTKLEDSAMYFCASSGLVSYNEQFFGPGTRLTVL.

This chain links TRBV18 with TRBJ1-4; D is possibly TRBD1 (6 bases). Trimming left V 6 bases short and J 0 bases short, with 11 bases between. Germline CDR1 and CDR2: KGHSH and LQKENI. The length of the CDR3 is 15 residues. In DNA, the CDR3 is TGTGCCAGCTCCGGACAGCCGGCAACTAATGAAAAACTGTTTTTT. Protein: CASSGQPATNEKLFF. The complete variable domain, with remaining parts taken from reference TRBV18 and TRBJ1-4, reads NAGVMQNPRHLVRRRGQEARLRCSPMKGHSHVYWYRQLPEEGLKFMVYLQKENIIDESGMPKERFSAEFPKEGPSILRIQQVVRGDSAAYFCASSGQPATNEKLFFGSGTQLSVL.

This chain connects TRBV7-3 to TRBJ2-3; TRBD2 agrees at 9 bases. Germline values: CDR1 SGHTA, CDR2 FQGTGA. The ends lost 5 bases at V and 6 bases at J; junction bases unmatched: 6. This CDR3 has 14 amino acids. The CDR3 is CASSPGTSSDTQYF. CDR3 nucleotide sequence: TGTGCCAGCAGCCCCGGGACTAGCAGTGATACGCAGTATTTT.

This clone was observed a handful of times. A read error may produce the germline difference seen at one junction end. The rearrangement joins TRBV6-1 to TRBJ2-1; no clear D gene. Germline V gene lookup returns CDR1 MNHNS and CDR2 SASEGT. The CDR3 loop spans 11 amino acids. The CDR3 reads CASHHDKEQFF. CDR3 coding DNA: TGTGCCAGCCACCACGACAAAGAGCAGTTCTTC.

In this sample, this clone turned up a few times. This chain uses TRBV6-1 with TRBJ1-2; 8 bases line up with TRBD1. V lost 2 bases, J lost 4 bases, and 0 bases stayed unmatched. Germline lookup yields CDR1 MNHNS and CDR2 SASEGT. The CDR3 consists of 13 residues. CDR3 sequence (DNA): TGTGCCAGCAGTGAAACAGGGGGCTATGGCTACACCTTC. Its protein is CASSETGGYGYTF.

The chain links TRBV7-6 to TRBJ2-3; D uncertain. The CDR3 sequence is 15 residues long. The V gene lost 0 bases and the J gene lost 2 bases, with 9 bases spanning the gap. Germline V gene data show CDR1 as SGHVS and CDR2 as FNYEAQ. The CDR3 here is CASSLADGYTDTQYF. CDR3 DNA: TGTGCCAGCAGCTTAGCTGACGGATACACAGATACGCAGTATTTT.

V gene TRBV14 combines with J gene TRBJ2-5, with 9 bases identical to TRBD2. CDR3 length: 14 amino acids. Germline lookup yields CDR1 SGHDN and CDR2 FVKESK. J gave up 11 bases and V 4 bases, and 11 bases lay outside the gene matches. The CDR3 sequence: CASSLQRGVGEQYF. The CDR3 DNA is TGTGCCAGCAGCCTTCAGCGGGGGGTCGGGGAGCAGTACTTC.

The CDR3 nucleotides are TGTGCCAGCAGCTCGAACACCGGGGAGCTGTTTTTT. It yields the protein CASSSNTGELFF. The V gene is TRBV6-1, the J gene TRBJ2-2, with no clear D. V lost 6 bases and J 0 bases, leaving 2 bases between the germline ends. Germline CDR1 reads MNHNS; CDR2 reads SASEGT. The CDR3 runs 12 residues.

The CDR3 loop is CASSPTRASTEAFF. In DNA, the CDR3 is TGTGCCAGCAGCCCGACGAGGGCCAGCACTGAAGCTTTCTTT. V gene TRBV11-3 combines with J gene TRBJ1-1, with no clear D. Germline V gene lookup returns CDR1 SGHNT and CDR2 YENEEA. This CDR3 comprises 14 residues. Trimming pared 5 bases from V and 4 bases from J, leaving 14 bases between.

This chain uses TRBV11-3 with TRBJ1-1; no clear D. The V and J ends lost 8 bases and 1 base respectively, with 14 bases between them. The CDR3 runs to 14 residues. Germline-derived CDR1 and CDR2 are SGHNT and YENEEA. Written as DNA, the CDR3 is TGTGCCAGCTCCCGGGGAGTGGCGAACACTGAAGCTTTCTTT. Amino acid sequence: CASSRGVANTEAFF. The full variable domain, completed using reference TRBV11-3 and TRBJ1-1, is EAGVVQSPRYKIIEKKQPVAFWCNPISGHNTLYWYLQNLGQGPELLIRYENEEAVDDSQLPKDRFSAERLKGVDSTLKIQPAELGDSAVYLCASSRGVANTEAFFGQGTRLTVV.

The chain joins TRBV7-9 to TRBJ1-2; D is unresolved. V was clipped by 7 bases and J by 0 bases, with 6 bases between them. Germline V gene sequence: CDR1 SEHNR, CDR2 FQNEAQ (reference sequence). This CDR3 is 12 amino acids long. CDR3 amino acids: CASTLANYGYTF. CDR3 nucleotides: TGTGCCAGCACCCTCGCTAACTATGGCTACACCTTC.

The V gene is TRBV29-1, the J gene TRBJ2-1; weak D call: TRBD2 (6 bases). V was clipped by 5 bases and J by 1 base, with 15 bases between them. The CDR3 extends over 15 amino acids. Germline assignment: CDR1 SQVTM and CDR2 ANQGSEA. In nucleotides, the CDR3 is TGCAGCGTTCTGGGTCGGGAGCGGTCCTACAATGAGCAGTTCTTC. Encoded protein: CSVLGRERSYNEQFF.

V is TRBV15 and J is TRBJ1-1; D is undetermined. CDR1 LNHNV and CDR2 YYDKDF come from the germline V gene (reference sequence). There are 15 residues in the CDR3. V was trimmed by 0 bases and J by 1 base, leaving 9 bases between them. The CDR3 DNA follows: TGTGCCACCAGCAGAGATTACAAGCGGAACACTGAAGCTTTCTTT. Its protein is CATSRDYKRNTEAFF.

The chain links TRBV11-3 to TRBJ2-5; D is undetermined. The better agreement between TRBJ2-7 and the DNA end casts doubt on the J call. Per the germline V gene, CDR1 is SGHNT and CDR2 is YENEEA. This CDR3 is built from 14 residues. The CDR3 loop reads CASSSTGVGYEQYF. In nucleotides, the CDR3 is TGTGCCAGCAGCTCGACTGGGGTTGGCTACGAGCAGTACTTC.